This T cell receptor beta chain stems from a study of sequential checkpoint blockade in melanoma. Study background: TCRbeta immunosequencing was performed on DNA from 75 to 95 pretreatment melanoma tumor samples. Matched biopsies came pretreatment and at week 13 for some 22 patients.

Whole-study findings and limits: Rising tumor T-cell fraction and clonality meant about 30 times likelier benefit.

Profiled with immunoSEQ multiplex PCR; TCRdb holds only in-frame clones, not every one. This sample yields a few thousand clones, of which approximately 22% are seen a single time; around 18% belongs to the top ten. Germline CDR1 MGHRA, CDR2 YSYEKL. V lost 4 bases, J lost 5 bases, and 9 bases stayed unmatched. The CDR3 consists of 15 residues. This clone was found a few times. The antigen remains unidentified. The treatment denotes: randomized to nivolumab then ipilimumab (arm A) or the reverse (arm B). The source material was tumor tissue (inferred from file names), sampled from a patient given nivolumab and ipilimumab in sequence. This clonotype was sampled from a human donor with melanoma. This chain uses TRBV4-1 with TRBJ2-7, with TRBD1 matching 9 bases. Here the CDR3 reads CASSPSTGGFHEQYF. Written as DNA, the CDR3 is TGCGCCAGCAGCCCTTCGACAGGGGGTTTCCACGAGCAGTACTTC.